The sequence of this TCR beta chain was determined in a study of cytomegalovirus exposure and HLA in healthy donors. Samples came from healthy bone marrow donors. The CDR3 runs 14 residues. V lost 1 base to trimming and J lost 3 bases, with 10 bases between them. CDR1 and CDR2 from the germline V gene are SGHAT and FQNNGV. Study-wide results and caveats: Researchers catalogued 150 or so TCR beta chains as cytomegalovirus-associated. Roughly even sequencing depth across donors was the assumption behind the presence/absence analyses.

It was with 60 Vbeta and 13 Jbeta primers that the PCR ran. Assay: immunoSEQ multiplex PCR; the TCRdb copy retains only in-frame clones and omits some. The repertoire consists of roughly 110,000 clones, with roughly 73% occurring once and the leading ten covering 2.5%. Worth noting for this clone: As yet, its antigen is unknown.

Sample: PBMCs. The source of this sequence is a man aged 40-55 years in good health and CMV-seronegative. The genes are TRBV11-2 and TRBJ2-7; TRBD1 might be the D (6 bases). The CDR3 bases are TGTGCCAGCAGCTTAGGGCGAGGGGGCTACGAGCAGTACTTC. The encoded protein is CASSLGRGGYEQYF.